The clone carrying this T cell receptor beta chain showed up just a few times. Its antigen is unknown. In TCRdb, the reads were re-called with MiXCR into one record per CDR3 protein. The sample shows about 71,000 distinct CDR3 sequences, approximately 22% of them seen only once. The data originate from a study of T cell repertoires in cytomegalovirus infection. Study background: Public TCR beta signatures provided an indication of both CMV infection and a matching HLA type. Overall study findings and caveats: Across the ex vivo response, the dominant clonotypes were HLA-C-restricted CMV-specific TCR beta clonotypes. Adding up the frequency of public TCR beta families identified people who carried CMV plus the relevant HLA.

This CDR3 contains 12 residues. V lost 5 bases and J 6 bases, leaving 8 bases between the germline ends. The specimen comprised CD8+ T cells from cultured PBMCs, sampled from culture after CMV antigen stimulation. The TCR comes from a human donor in good health (CMV status not recorded). Some clones in this sample may be carry-over from other donors' samples. This rearrangement joins TRBV12-3 or TRBV12-4 to TRBJ2-1, with unresolved D. CDR3 amino acids: CASSMIPNEQFF. DNA of the CDR3: TGTGCCAGCAGTATGATACCCAATGAGCAGTTCTTC.